A single sample gave rise to the 5 T cell receptor beta chains below, sequenced in a study of blood T cell repertoires in COVID-19. Sequencing used immunoSEQ multiplex PCR; TCRdb keeps in-frame clones, though not all of them. The table includes around 69,000 clones, 65% to 90% detected once. The sample was peripheral blood. All receptors derive from a man aged 45-65 years with acute or convalescent COVID-19.

The chain combines TRBV6-5 with TRBJ1-3; weak D call: TRBD1 (5 bases). Germline V CDR1 and CDR2: MNHEY, SVGAGI. Trimming left V 6 bases short and J 0 bases short, with 9 bases between. This CDR3 has 14 residues. The CDR3 DNA follows: TGTGCCAGCAGCGTGACAGTCTCTGGAAACACCATATATTTT. It yields the protein CASSVTVSGNTIYF.

This clone was counted once. In nucleotides, the CDR3 is TGTGCCAGCAGTGAAGCGCCTGATTGGACAGGCGGTGGCTACACCTTC. Its protein is CASSEAPDWTGGGYTF. The chain joins TRBV6-1 to TRBJ1-2, with 7 bases aligning to TRBD1. The CDR3 length is 16 residues. Germline CDR1 reads MNHNS; CDR2 reads SASEGT. J lost 7 bases, V lost 0 bases, and 11 bases had no gene match.

CDR3 region: CASSLEDSYEQYF. CDR3 DNA: TGTGCCAGCAGCTTAGAGGACAGCTACGAGCAGTACTTC. The J gene is TRBJ2-7, the V gene TRBV13, with D perhaps TRBD1 (6 bases). The CDR3 is 13 residues long. Trimming pared 1 base from V and 3 bases from J, leaving 7 bases between. Germline CDR1 and CDR2: PRHDT and FYEKMQ (reference sequence).

CDR3 sequence reads: CASSYGPAPTNEKLFF. The CDR3 coding sequence is TGTGCCAGCAGTTACGGCCCCGCCCCAACTAATGAAAAACTGTTTTTT. The chain combines TRBV6-5 with TRBJ1-4; no reliable D call. CDR1 and CDR2 from the germline V gene are MNHEY and SVGAGI. The CDR3 sequence is 16 residues long. Trimming shortened V by 2 bases and J by 0 bases, and 10 bases separated the two germline ends.

V is TRBV3-1 (or the pseudogene TRBV3-2) and J is TRBJ2-5; D is perhaps TRBD1 (6 bases). CDR1 LGHDT and CDR2 YNNKEL come from the germline V gene (reference sequence). The CDR3 has 14 amino acids. V gave up 5 bases and J gave up 1 base, with 11 bases separating them. This CDR3 is CASSRRTAQETQYF. For the CDR3, the DNA is TGTGCCAGCAGCAGGCGGACAGCCCAAGAGACCCAGTACTTC.